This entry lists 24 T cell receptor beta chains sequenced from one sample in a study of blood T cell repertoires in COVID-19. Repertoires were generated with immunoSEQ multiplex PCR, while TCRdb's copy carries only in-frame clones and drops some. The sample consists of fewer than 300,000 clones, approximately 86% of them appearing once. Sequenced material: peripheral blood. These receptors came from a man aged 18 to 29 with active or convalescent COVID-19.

In DNA form, the CDR3 reads TGTGCCAGCAGTTACTCTACAGGGGGCCAAGAGACCCAGTACTTC. Translation gives CASSYSTGGQETQYF. The chain combines TRBV6-5 with TRBJ2-5; 8 bases align to TRBD1. The V gene end was trimmed by 0 bases and the J gene end by 1 base; junction bases not matched to a gene: 1. The CDR3 consists of 15 residues. Germline V gives CDR1 MNHEY, CDR2 SVGAGI.

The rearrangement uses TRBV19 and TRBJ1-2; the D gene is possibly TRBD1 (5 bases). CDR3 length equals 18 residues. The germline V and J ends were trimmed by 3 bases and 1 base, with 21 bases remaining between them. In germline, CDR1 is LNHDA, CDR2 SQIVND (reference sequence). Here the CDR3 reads CASSIRIPAGRYNYGYTF. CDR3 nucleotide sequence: TGTGCCAGTAGTATCCGGATCCCGGCAGGGCGCTATAACTATGGCTACACCTTC.

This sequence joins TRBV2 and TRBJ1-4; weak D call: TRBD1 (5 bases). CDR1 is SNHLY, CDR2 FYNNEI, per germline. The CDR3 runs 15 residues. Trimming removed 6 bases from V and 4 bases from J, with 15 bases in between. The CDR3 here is CASRPRQKGNEKLFF. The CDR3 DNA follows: TGTGCCAGCAGACCTAGACAGAAGGGTAATGAAAAACTGTTTTTT.

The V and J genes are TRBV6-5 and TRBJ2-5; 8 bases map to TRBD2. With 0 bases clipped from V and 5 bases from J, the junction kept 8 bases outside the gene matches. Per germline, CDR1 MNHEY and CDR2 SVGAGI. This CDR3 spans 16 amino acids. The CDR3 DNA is TGTGCCAGCAGTTACTCCTCAAGCGGGGGAGGGGAGACCCAGTACTTC. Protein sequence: CASSYSSSGGGETQYF.

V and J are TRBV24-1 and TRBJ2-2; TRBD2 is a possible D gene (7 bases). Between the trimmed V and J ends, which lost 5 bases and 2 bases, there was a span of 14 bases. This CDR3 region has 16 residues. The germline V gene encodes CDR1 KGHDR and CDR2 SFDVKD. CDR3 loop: CATSARGDINTGELFF. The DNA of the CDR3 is TGTGCCACCAGTGCCCGGGGGGACATCAACACCGGGGAGCTGTTTTTT.

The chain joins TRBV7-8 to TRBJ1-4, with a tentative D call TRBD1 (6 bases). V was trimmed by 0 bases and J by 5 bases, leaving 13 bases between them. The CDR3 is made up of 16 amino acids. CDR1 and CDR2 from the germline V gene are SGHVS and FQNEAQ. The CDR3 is CASSLAGAGLNEKLFF. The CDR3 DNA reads TGTGCCAGCAGCTTAGCGGGGGCAGGGTTAAATGAAAAACTGTTTTTT.

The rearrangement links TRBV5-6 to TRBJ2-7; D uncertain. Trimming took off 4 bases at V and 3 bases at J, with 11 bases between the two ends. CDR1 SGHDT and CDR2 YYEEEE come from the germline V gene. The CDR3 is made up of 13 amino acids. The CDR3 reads CASSAGRIYEQYF. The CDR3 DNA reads TGTGCCAGCAGCGCAGGCCGTATCTACGAGCAGTACTTC.

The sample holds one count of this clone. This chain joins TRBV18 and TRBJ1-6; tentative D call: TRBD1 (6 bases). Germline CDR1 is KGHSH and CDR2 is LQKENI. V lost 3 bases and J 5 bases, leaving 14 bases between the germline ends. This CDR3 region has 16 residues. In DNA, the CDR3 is TGTGCCAGCTCACCCCTGAAAGGGGGAGATAATTCACCCCTCCACTTT. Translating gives CASSPLKGGDNSPLHF.

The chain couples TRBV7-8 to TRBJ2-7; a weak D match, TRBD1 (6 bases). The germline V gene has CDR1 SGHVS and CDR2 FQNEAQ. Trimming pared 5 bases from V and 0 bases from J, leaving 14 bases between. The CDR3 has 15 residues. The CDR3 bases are TGTGCCAGCAGCGGGACAACCTTAAACTCCTACGAGCAGTACTTC. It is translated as CASSGTTLNSYEQYF.

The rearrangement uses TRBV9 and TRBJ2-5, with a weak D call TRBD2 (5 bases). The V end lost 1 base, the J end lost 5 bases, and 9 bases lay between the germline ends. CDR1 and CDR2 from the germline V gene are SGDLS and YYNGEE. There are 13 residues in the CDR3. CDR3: CASSVSSRETQYF. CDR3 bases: TGTGCCAGCAGCGTATCTAGCCGGGAGACCCAGTACTTC. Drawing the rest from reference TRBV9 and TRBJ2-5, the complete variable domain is DSGVTQTPKHLITATGQRVTLRCSPRSGDLSVYWYQQSLDQGLQFLIQYYNGEERAKGNILERFSAQQFPDLHSELNLSSLELGDSALYFCASSVSSRETQYFGPGTRLLVL.

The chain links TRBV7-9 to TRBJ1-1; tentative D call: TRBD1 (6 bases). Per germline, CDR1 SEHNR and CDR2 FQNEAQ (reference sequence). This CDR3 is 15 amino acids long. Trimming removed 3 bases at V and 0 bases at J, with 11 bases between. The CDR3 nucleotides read TGTGCCAGCAGCTTCTTGACAGGTTTGAACACTGAAGCTTTCTTT. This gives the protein CASSFLTGLNTEAFF.

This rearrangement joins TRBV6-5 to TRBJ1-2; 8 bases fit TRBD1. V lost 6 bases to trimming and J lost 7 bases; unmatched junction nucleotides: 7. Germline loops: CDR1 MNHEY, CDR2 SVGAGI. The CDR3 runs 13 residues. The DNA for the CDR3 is TGTGCCAGCAGATCCGGACAGGGTACTGGCTACACCTTC. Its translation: CASRSGQGTGYTF.

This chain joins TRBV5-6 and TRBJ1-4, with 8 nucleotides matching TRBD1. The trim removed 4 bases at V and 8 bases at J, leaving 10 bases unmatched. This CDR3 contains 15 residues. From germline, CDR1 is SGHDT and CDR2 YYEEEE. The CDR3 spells CASSPQGALEEKLFF. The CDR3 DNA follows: TGTGCCAGCAGCCCTCAGGGGGCATTAGAAGAAAAACTGTTTTTT.

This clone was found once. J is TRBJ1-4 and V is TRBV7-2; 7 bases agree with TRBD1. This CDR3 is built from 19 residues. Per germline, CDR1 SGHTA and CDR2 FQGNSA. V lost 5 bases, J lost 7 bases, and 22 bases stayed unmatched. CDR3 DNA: TGTGCCAGCAGCGACCAGTCCCATTGGACAGGAAAAGAGGGTGAAAAACTGTTTTTT. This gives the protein CASSDQSHWTGKEGEKLFF.

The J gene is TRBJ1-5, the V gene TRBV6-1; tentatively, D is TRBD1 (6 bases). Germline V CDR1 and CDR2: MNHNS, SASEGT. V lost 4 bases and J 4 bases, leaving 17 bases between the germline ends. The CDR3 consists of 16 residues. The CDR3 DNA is TGTGCCAGCAGTGGTCTACCCCGGACAGCTAATCAGCCCCAGCATTTT. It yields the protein CASSGLPRTANQPQHF.

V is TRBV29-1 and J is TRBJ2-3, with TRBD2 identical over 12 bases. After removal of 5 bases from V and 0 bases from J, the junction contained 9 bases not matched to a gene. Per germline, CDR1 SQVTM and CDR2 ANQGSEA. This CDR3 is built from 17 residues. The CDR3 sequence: CSVLTSGGSYSTDTQYF. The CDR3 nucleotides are TGCAGCGTTTTAACTAGCGGGGGGTCCTATAGCACAGATACGCAGTATTTT.

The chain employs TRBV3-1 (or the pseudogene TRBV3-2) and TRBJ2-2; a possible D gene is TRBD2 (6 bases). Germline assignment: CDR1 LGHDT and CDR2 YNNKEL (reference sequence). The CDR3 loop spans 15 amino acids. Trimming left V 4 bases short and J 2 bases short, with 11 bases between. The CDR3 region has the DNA TGTGCCAGCAGCCGTTCCGGGAGCAACACCGGGGAGCTGTTTTTT. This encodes CASSRSGSNTGELFF.

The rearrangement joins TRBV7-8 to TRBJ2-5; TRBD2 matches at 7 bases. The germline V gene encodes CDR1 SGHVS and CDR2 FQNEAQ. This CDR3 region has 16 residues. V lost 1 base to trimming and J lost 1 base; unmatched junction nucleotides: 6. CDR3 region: CASSLGVAGPQETQYF. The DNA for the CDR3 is TGTGCCAGCAGCTTAGGGGTAGCGGGTCCCCAAGAGACCCAGTACTTC.

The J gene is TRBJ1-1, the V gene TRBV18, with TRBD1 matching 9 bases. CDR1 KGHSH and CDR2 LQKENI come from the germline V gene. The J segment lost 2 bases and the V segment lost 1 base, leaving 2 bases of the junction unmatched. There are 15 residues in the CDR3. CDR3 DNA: TGTGCCAGCTCACCACAGGGACAGGGAAACACTGAAGCTTTCTTT. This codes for CASSPQGQGNTEAFF.

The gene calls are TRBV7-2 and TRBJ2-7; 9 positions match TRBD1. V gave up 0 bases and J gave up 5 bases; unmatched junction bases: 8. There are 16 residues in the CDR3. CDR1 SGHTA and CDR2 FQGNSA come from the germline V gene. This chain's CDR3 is CASSLALGDRVNEQYF. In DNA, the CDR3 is TGTGCCAGCAGCTTAGCGCTAGGGGACAGGGTCAACGAGCAGTACTTC.

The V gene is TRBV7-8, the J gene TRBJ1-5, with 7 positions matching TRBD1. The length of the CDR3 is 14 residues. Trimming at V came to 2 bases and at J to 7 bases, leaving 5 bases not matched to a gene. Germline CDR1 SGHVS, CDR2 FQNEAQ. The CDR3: CASSLLGGDQPQHF. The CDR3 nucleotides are TGTGCCAGCAGCTTATTAGGGGGCGACCAGCCCCAGCATTTT.

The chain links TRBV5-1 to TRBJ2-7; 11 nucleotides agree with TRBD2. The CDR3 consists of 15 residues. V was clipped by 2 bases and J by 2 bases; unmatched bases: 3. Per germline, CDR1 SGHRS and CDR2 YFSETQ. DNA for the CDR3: TGCGCCAGCAGCTTCGCGACTAGCGGGACCTACGAGCAGTACTTC. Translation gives CASSFATSGTYEQYF.

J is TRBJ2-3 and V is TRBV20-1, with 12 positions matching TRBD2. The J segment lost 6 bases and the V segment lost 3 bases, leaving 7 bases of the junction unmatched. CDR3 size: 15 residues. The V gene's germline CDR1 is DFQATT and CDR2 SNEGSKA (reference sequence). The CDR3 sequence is CSASTTSGGPDTQYF. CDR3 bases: TGCAGTGCTAGTACCACTAGCGGGGGGCCCGATACGCAGTATTTT.

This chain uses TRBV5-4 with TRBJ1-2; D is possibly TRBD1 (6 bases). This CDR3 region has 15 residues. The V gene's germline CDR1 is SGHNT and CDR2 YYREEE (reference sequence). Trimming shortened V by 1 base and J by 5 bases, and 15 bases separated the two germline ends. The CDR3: CASSLTGQFGYGYTF. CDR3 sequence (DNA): TGTGCCAGCAGCTTGACGGGACAATTCGGGTATGGCTACACCTTC.